This TCR beta chain was found in a study of human T cells and chemical hapten exposure. Via MiXCR, TCRdb re-called the RACE reads, giving one row per CDR3 protein. The data contain approximately 370,000 distinct CDR3 sequences, around 5.5% of them seen just once; the ten biggest clones take up around 8.6%. Sample time point: pre-sensitization, week 0. Noted treatment: therapeutic diphenylcyclopropenone sensitization with weekly scalp DPC. The length of the CDR3 is 14 residues. Germline V CDR1 and CDR2: MGHRA, YSYEKL. Ten or more counts support this clonotype. At one of its ends the junction is not consistent with the germline gene, which may arise from a read error.

The chain has TRBV4-1 and TRBJ1-5; D might be TRBD1 (5 bases). Source: whole blood, taken in connection with sensitization to the hapten diphenylcyclopropenone (DPC). The sequence came from a woman younger than 30 with alopecia areata. Some clones in this sample may be carry-over from other donors' samples. The CDR3 protein is CASSQDWGNQPQHF. CDR3 DNA sequence: TGTGCCAGCAGCCAAGATTGGGGGAATCAGCCCCAGCATTTT.